This TCR beta chain was sequenced in a study of human T cells and chemical hapten exposure. About the study: TCR yields differed between samples (mainly from small differences in pooled library volume).

The CDR3 is 13 amino acids. Trimming removed 3 bases from V and 4 bases from J, with 9 bases in between. Germline CDR1 and CDR2: SGHVS and FNYEAQ. Individual cDNA molecules in this library carried unique molecular identifiers. In the authors' workflow: From roughly 23,000 to 640,000 TCRs were found per sample, with a median of about 96,000. From the 5' RACE reads, TCRdb called clonotypes with MiXCR, one entry per CDR3 protein. The V and J calls, along with clone size, are taken from TCRdb and not from the paper's own processing. The sample lists around 100,000 distinct CDR3 sequences; roughly a fifth were seen once. General study findings and limits: There was no change with DPC sensitization in TCRs above 1 in 1000 frequency.

The authors extracted total RNA from unfractionated whole blood. This clonotype has at least ten counts. The antigen is not known. The sequence came from a human donor in good health. This chain joins TRBV7-6 and TRBJ1-1, with D unresolved. CDR3 protein: CASSFRWGTEAFF. In DNA form, the CDR3 reads TGTGCCAGCAGCTTTAGGTGGGGCACTGAAGCTTTCTTT.